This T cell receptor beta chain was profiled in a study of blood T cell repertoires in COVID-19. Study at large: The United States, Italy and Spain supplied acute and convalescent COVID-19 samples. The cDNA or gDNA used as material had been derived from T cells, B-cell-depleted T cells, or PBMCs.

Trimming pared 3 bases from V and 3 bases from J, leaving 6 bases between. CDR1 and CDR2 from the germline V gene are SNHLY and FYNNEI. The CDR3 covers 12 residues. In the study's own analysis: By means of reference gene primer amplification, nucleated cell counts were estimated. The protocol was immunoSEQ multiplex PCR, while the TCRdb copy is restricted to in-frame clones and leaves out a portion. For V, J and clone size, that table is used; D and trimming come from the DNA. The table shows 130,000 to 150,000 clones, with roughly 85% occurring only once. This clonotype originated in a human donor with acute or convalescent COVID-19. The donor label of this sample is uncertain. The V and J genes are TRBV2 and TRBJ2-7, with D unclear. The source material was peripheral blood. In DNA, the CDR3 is TGTGCCAGCAGTGACCAGGTCTACGAGCAGTACTTC. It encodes CASSDQVYEQYF.